This TCR beta chain emerged from a study of monozygotic twins with inflammatory bowel disease. With the 5' RACE reads reprocessed, TCRdb shows one record per CDR3 protein and no DNA. This sample contains a few hundred thousand distinct CDR3 sequences. This CDR3 region has 15 residues. Germline V lookup: CDR1 DFQATT, CDR2 SNEGSKA (reference sequence). Material for sequencing was blood. The TCR sequence derives from a human donor with ulcerative colitis or Crohn's disease, or a healthy co-twin of an affected twin (not recorded which). The chain employs TRBV20-1 and TRBJ2-5; no DNA is available, so the TRBD1 call from TCRdb remains unchecked. The CDR3 sequence: CSADGTGELQETQYF.